This entry concerns a single T cell receptor (beta chain). Assay: immunoSEQ multiplex PCR; the TCRdb copy retains only in-frame clones and omits some. Seen here are 180,000 or so clones, 93% observed once, and the top ten hold approximately 4%. Per the germline V gene, CDR1 is SGHRS and CDR2 is YFSETQ. V gave up 0 bases and J gave up 4 bases, with 14 bases separating them. The CDR3 loop spans 15 amino acids. The data were obtained in a study of control samples from healthy donors and cancer patients. This receptor was obtained from a woman aged 55-69 years in good health. Sequencing used blood. The chain uses TRBV5-1 and TRBJ2-7, with a weak D call TRBD1 (5 bases). CDR3 sequence: CASSLVSGKEYEQYF. The DNA for the CDR3 is TGCGCCAGCAGCTTGGTTTCAGGGAAGGAGTACGAGCAGTACTTC.